This TCR beta chain was captured by sequencing in a study of beta chain features in type 1 diabetes. Study details: Age, gender and cell yields were alike across patients and healthy donors. Study results and caveats: A pattern of fewer insertions and more deletions at VDJ junctions was seen in type 1 diabetes patients. Moderate but significant shortening of TCRB CDR3s was recorded in all four CD4+ subsets from Type 1 diabetes patients.

Details on this clone: The antigen remains undetermined.

CD45RO/CCR7/CD25/CD127/CD95/CD27 staining was used to isolate CD4+ naive, central memory, regulatory and stem cell-like memory cells by sorting. The investigators reverse transcribed all of the isolated RNA, so they sequenced expressed TCRB transcripts. Assay used: immunoSEQ multiplex PCR; TCRdb lists only in-frame clones, some missing. The sample consists of about 360,000 clones, approximately 12% of them appearing once. Sequencing was done on a sample of naive CD4+ T cells from blood. The TCR was taken from a man younger than 35 in good health.

For the CDR3, the DNA is TGTGCCAGTAGTATGGAGGGCAATCAGCCCCAGCATTTT. This translates into CASSMEGNQPQHF. This chain connects TRBV19 to TRBJ1-5; D remains ambiguous. This CDR3 is 13 amino acids long. V was trimmed by 3 bases and J by 2 bases, leaving 5 bases between them. Per germline, CDR1 LNHDA and CDR2 SQIVND (reference sequence).